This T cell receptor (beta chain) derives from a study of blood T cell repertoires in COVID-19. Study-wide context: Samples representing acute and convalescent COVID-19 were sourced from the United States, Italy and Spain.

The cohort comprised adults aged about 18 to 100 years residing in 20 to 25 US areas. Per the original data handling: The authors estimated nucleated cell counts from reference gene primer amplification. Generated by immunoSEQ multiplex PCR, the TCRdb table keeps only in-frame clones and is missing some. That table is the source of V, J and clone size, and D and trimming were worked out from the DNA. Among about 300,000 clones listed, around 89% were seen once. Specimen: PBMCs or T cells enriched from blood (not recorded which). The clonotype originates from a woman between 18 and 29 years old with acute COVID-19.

CDR3 loop: CASSAEWGREAFF. CDR3 nucleotides: TGTGCCAGCAGCGCAGAATGGGGCAGGGAAGCTTTCTTT. The chain couples TRBV9 to TRBJ1-1; TRBD1 is a possible D gene (5 bases). CDR3 length: 13 amino acids. V lost 3 bases and J lost 8, with 14 bases in between. CDR1 SGDLS and CDR2 YYNGEE come from the germline V gene.